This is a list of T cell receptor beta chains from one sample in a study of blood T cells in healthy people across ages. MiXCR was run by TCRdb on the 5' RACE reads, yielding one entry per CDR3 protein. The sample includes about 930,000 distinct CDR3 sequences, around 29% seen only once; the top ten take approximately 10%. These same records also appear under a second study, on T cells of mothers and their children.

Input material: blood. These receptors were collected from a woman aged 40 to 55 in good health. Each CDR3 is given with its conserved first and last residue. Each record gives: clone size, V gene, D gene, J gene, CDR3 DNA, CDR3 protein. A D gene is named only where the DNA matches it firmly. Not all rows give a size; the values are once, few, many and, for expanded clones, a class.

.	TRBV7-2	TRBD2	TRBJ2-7	TGTGCCAGCAGCGTAGCCTCCCTCACACTAGCGGGCAACTCCTACGAGCAGTACTTC	CASSVASLTLAGNSYEQYF
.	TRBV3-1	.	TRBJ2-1	TGTGCCAGCAGCCACGAAACCGTACAGGGTGGCGAGCAGTTCTTC	CASSHETVQGGEQFF
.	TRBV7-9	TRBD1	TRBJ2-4	TGTGCCAGCAGCCCACAGACAGGGGGCTCCGGCATTCAGTACTTC	CASSPQTGGSGIQYF
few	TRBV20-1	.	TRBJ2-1	TGCAGTGCTAGAGAAGGTACGGGATACAATGAGCAGTTCTTC	CSAREGTGYNEQFF
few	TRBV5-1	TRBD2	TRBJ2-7	TGCGCCAGCAGCCCCACTAGCGTGTCCCGCGAGCAGTACTTC	CASSPTSVSREQYF
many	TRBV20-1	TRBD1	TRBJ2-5	TGCAGTGCTAACCCCGGACAGGGAAAGACCCAGTACTTC	CSANPGQGKTQYF
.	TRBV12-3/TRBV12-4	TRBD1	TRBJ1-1	TGTGCCAGCAGTCCACCGGGAACAGGGGTAAAGGGGGCTTTCTTT	CASSPPGTGVKGAFF
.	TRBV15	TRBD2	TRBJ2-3	TGTGCCACCAGCTGTAGCGGGGGGGCAGATACGCAGTATTTT	CATSCSGGADTQYF
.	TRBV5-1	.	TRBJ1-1	TGCGCCAGCGGGGCCGGGAGCGGCCACACTGAAGCTTTCTTT	CASGAGSGHTEAFF
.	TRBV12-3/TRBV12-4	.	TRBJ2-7	TGTGCCAGCAGTCCTCTCCGACGCTACGAGCAGTACTTC	CASSPLRRYEQYF
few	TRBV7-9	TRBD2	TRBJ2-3	TGTGCCAGCAGCCGGACTAGCGGGGGATTAGGCACAGATACGCAGTATTTT	CASSRTSGGLGTDTQYF
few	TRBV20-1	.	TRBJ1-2	TGTAGTGCCAATACAGGGATTTCAGCCTATGGCTACACCTTC	CSANTGISAYGYTF
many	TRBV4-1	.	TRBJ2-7	TGCGCCAGCACGTACCGGGACCCTCAGATCTACGAGCAGTACTTC	CASTYRDPQIYEQYF
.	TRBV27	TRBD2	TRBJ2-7	TGTGCCAGCAGACGGCGGGGGTCAGCCAGGGAAGAGCAGTACTTC	CASRRRGSAREEQYF
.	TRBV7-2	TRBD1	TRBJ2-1	TGTGCCAGCAGCCCCCAGGGGACAGGGCGTTACAATAAGCAGTTCTTC	CASSPQGTGRYNKQFF
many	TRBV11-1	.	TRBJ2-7	TGTGCCAGCAGCTTAAGTTCCGGGGTGAACTACGAGCAGTACTTC	CASSLSSGVNYEQYF
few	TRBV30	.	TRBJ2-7	TGTGCCTGGAGTAGGGCAGGGACCACCTACGAGCAGTACTTC	CAWSRAGTTYEQYF
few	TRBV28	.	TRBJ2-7	TGTGCCAGCAGTCCCAGGGATACCGACGAGCAGTACTTC	CASSPRDTDEQYF
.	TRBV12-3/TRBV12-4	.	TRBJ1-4	TGTGCCAGCGGGGAAGTTCCAAATGAAAAACTGTTTTTT	CASGEVPNEKLFF
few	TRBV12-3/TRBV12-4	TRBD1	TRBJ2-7	TGTGCCAGCAGTCTAGCCGGGACAGCACCTTACGAGCAGTACTTC	CASSLAGTAPYEQYF
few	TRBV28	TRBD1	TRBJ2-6	TGTGCCAGCACCAACCCGGGACAGATATCTGGGGCCAACGTCCTGACTTTC	CASTNPGQISGANVLTF
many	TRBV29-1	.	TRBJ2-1	TGCAGCGGGACAGATTGGAATGAGCAGTTCTTC	CSGTDWNEQFF
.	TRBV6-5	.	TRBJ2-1	TGTGCCAGCAGTTACTCTCGGGCGTATGAGCAGTTCTTC	CASSYSRAYEQFF
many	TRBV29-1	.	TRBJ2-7	TGCAGCGGGGGGTTTGTTGGGGAGCAGTACTTC	CSGGFVGEQYF
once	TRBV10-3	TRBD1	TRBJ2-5	TGTGCCATCAGTGTTGACAGGGGAGAGACCCAGTACTTC	CAISVDRGETQYF
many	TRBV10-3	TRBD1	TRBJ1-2	TGTGCCATCAGTGAGTCACAGGGGCGTACGGATGGCTACACCTTC	CAISESQGRTDGYTF
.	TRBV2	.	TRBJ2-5	TGTGCCAGCAACCAGGGAGGAGAGACCCAGTACTTC	CASNQGGETQYF
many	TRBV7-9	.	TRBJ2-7	TGTGCCAGCAGCCCCTCCGGGGACTACGAGCAGTACTTC	CASSPSGDYEQYF
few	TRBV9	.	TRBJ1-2	TGTGCCAACAGCGGAAGACAGGACTATGGCTACACCTTC	CANSGRQDYGYTF
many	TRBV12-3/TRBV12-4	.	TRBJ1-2	TGTGCCAGCAGCTTAGAGGTATTTCGGGTCGGCTACACCTTC	CASSLEVFRVGYTF
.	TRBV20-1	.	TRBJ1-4	TGCAGTGCTAGATCACAGGACAGCTACTCCGAAAAACTGTTTTTT	CSARSQDSYSEKLFF
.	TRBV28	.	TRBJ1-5	TGTGCCAGCAGTTTAGAGAGAAGGCGGGCCCAGCATTTT	CASSLERRRAQHF
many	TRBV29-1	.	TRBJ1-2	TGCAGCGTTGGAAGGTTCAGGATGCGAGGCTACACCTTC	CSVGRFRMRGYTF
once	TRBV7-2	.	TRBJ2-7	TGTGCCAGCAGCGTAGAGACAGGCGCATCCTACGAGCAGTACTTC	CASSVETGASYEQYF
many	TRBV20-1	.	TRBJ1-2	TGCAGTGCTAACAGGGATAACTATGGCTACACCTTC	CSANRDNYGYTF
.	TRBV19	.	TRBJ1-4	TGTGCCGGTAGTATGATGGGCGAAAAACTGTTTTTT	CAGSMMGEKLFF
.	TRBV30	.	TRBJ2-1	TGTGCCCGGAGTCCAACTAATGAGCAGTTCTTC	CARSPTNEQFF
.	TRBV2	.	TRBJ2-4	TGTGCCGGGAGTTATACTTACAATGAGCAGTACTTC	CAGSYTYNEQYF
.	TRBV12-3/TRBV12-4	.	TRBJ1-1	TGTGCCAGCAAAGTTAGGGCGAACACTGAAGCTTTCTTT	CASKVRANTEAFF
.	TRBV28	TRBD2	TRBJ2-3	TGTGCCAGCAGTTTTTATGGTAGCGGGGGGGATCGGGCAGATACGCAGTATTTT	CASSFYGSGGDRADTQYF
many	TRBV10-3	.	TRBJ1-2	TGTGCCATCACCTCAACAGGGATCGGAGGCTACACCTTC	CAITSTGIGGYTF
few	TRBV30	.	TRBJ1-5	TGTGCCTGGAGTGTAAAGACGGGGGGCAATCAGCCCCAGCATTTT	CAWSVKTGGNQPQHF
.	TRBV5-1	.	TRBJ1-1	TGCGCCAGCAGCTTATCTGGGCCTCCCACTGAAGCTTTCTTT	CASSLSGPPTEAFF
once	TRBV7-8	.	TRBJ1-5	TGCGCCACCAGCAATCAGCCCCAGCATTTT	CATSNQPQHF
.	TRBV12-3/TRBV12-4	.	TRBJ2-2	TGTGCCAGCAGTTTAGCGCCCCCCTGGGGCAGTCTAAACACCGGGGAGCTGTTTTTT	CASSLAPPWGSLNTGELFF
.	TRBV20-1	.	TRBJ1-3	TGCAGTGCTAGTCCTCGACCCGTCTACACCTCTGGAAACACCATATATTTT	CSASPRPVYTSGNTIYF
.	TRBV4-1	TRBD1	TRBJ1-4	TGCGCCAGCAGCCAAGGGGGCCAGGGGGCATTGCACGAAAAACTGTTTTTT	CASSQGGQGALHEKLFF
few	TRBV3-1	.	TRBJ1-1	TGTGCCAGCAGCCAAGTGGGGGGGCGTGGGGCTTTCTTT	CASSQVGGRGAFF
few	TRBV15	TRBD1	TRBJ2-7	TGTGCCACCAGCCCCACCCGGACAGGGGGCTATGAACTTACATTC	CATSPTRTGGYELTF
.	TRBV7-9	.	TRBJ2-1	TGTGCCAGCAGCTCCAATGGGGGGCCGTGGCAGTTCTTC	CASSSNGGPWQFF
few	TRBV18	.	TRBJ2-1	TGTGCCAGCTCACCGTCAAACGTCGCGAACAATGAGCAGTTCTTC	CASSPSNVANNEQFF
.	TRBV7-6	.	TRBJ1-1	TGTGCCAGCAGCTTATCCCGGGCGAGGGCTGAAGCTTTCTTT	CASSLSRARAEAFF
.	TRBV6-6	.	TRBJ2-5	TGTGCCAGCGAATACGAGGGGCGGAAAGAGACCCAGTACTTC	CASEYEGRKETQYF
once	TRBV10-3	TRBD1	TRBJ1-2	TGTGTCACCGGGACAGGGTTGGATGGCTACACCTTC	CVTGTGLDGYTF